Listed here are 21 T cell receptor beta chains from one sample, sequenced in a study of cytomegalovirus exposure and HLA in healthy donors. In the PCR, 60 Vbeta and 13 Jbeta primers were used. The data were produced by immunoSEQ multiplex PCR, yet TCRdb's version contains in-frame clones alone and is incomplete. The data show 170,000 or so clones, with around nine tenths seen just once and almost 2% held by the top ten. The sequencing sample was made of PBMCs. The receptors derive from a woman younger than 30 in good health and CMV-seronegative.

The V and J genes are TRBV5-1 and TRBJ1-2, with 10 bases that match TRBD1. Germline V lookup: CDR1 SGHRS, CDR2 YFSETQ. The CDR3 loop spans 13 amino acids. V dropped 3 bases and J dropped 8; count of bases not matched to a gene: 4. The CDR3 here is CASSSGQGEGYTF. As DNA, the CDR3 is TGCGCCAGCAGCTCAGGACAGGGGGAAGGCTACACCTTC. The variable domain in full, with the rest retrieved from reference TRBV5-1 and TRBJ1-2, is KAGVTQTPRYLIKTRGQQVTLSCSPISGHRSVSWYQQTPGQGLQFLFEYFSETQRNKGNFPGRFSGRQFSNSRSEMNVSTLELGDSALYLCASSSGQGEGYTFGSGTRLTVV.

The chain links TRBV18 to TRBJ1-4; 8 positions agree with TRBD1. V shed 5 bases and J 2 bases; nucleotides not matched to a gene: 10. CDR3 size: 17 residues. The V gene's germline CDR1 is KGHSH and CDR2 LQKENI. The chain's CDR3 is CASSSLKDRATNEKLFF. The CDR3 bases are TGTGCCAGCTCATCCTTAAAGGACAGGGCTACTAATGAAAAACTGTTTTTT.

This chain joins TRBV9 and TRBJ2-4; D possibly corresponds to TRBD1 (6 bases). The CDR3 totals 15 residues. Germline assignment: CDR1 SGDLS and CDR2 YYNGEE. Trimming removed 4 bases from V and 8 bases from J, with 19 bases in between. The chain's CDR3 is CASSIYGTKNDIQYF. CDR3 nucleotide sequence: TGTGCCAGCAGCATCTACGGGACAAAGAACGACATTCAGTACTTC.

The gene calls are TRBV27 and TRBJ2-3; D is ambiguous. V dropped 5 bases and J dropped 1 base, with 10 bases sitting between them. The CDR3 contains 14 residues. Per germline, CDR1 MNHEY and CDR2 SMNVEV (reference sequence). CDR3: CASSVSFRTDTQYF. In nucleotides, the CDR3 is TGTGCCAGCAGTGTTAGTTTTCGCACAGATACGCAGTATTTT.

This clone was recorded once. The J gene is TRBJ2-5, the V gene TRBV2; TRBD2 is a possible D gene (5 bases). The CDR3 has 13 residues. Germline-derived CDR1 and CDR2 are SNHLY and FYNNEI. V lost 4 bases, J lost 5 bases, and 11 bases lay in between. CDR3 coding DNA: TGTGCCAGCAGTGCAGAGCCGGGGGAGACCCAGTACTTC. This sequence encodes CASSAEPGETQYF.

This clone appeared once. The V gene is TRBV5-1, the J gene TRBJ2-3; 7 bases are shared with TRBD1. The CDR3 loop spans 15 amino acids. After removal of 4 bases from V and 5 bases from J, the junction contained 10 bases not matched to a gene. The germline V gene has CDR1 SGHRS and CDR2 YFSETQ. CDR3 in DNA: TGCGCCAGCAGCCTCGACCCAGGGGGTCAAGATACGCAGTATTTT. Protein: CASSLDPGGQDTQYF.

The rearrangement joins TRBV7-8 to TRBJ2-5; no definite D call. V was cut by 2 bases and J by 5 bases, with 6 bases left in between. Germline CDR1 and CDR2: SGHVS and FQNEAQ. CDR3 length: 12 amino acids. The CDR3 region has the DNA TGTGCCAGCAGCTTATACTGGGAGACCCAGTACTTC. Translated: CASSLYWETQYF.

V usage is TRBV6-6 and J usage is TRBJ1-5; D unclear. V lost 6 bases, J lost 0 bases, and 12 bases lay in between. Germline loops: CDR1 MNHNY, CDR2 SVGAGI (reference sequence). This CDR3 contains 15 residues. CDR3 region: CASSQRGDSNQPQHF. CDR3 DNA sequence: TGTGCCAGCAGCCAGAGAGGTGATAGCAATCAGCCCCAGCATTTT.

This clone was picked up one time. This chain links TRBV6-5 with TRBJ2-1; 9 bases line up with TRBD1. The CDR3 spans 15 residues. The V gene's germline CDR1 is MNHEY and CDR2 SVGAGI. J gave up 7 bases and V 6 bases, and 10 bases lay outside the gene matches. The CDR3 DNA is TGTGCCAGCAGCCCCGGGACAGGGCGGCGGAATGAGCAGTTCTTC. Encoded protein: CASSPGTGRRNEQFF.

In nucleotides, the CDR3 is TGTGCCAGCAGTAAAGCCGGGACAGGAACCTACGAGCAGTACTTC. This encodes CASSKAGTGTYEQYF. The rearrangement joins TRBV28 to TRBJ2-5; 8 nucleotides align to TRBD1. The J call may be wrong; the DNA end is better matched by TRBJ2-7. Germline loops: CDR1 MDHEN, CDR2 SYDVKM. The CDR3 consists of 15 residues.

The V and J genes are TRBV5-1 and TRBJ2-1; D is ambiguous. In germline, CDR1 is SGHRS, CDR2 YFSETQ. CDR3 length: 12 residues. V lost 5 bases and J lost 9, with 12 bases in between. CDR3 in DNA: TGCGCCAGCAGGGTAAACCCGAGTGAGCAGTTCTTC. This translates into CASRVNPSEQFF.

A note on this clone: A junction boundary mismatches the germline segment, possibly from a read error. Different DNA sequences within this sample yield the same CDR3. The CDR3 loop reads CASSIPGLNTEAFF. CDR3 sequence (DNA): TGTGCCAGTAGTATCCCCGGACTGAACACTGAGGCTTTCTTT. The V gene is TRBV19, the J gene TRBJ1-1; D is unclear. Per the germline V gene, CDR1 is LNHDA and CDR2 is SQIVND (reference sequence). The CDR3 contains 14 residues.

The chain has TRBV5-4 and TRBJ2-5; D is possibly TRBD2 (5 bases). The V and J ends lost 4 bases and 3 bases respectively, with 10 bases between them. This CDR3 has 13 amino acids. Looked up from germline, CDR1 is SGHNT and CDR2 is YYREEE (reference sequence). This CDR3 is CASSVDYEETQYF. The CDR3 DNA follows: TGTGCCAGCAGCGTTGACTACGAAGAGACCCAGTACTTC.

This chain links TRBV7-8 with TRBJ2-7; 8 bases are shared with TRBD2. V gave up 2 bases and J gave up 0 bases; unmatched junction bases: 6. The germline V gene encodes CDR1 SGHVS and CDR2 FQNEAQ. The CDR3 is 16 amino acids. This CDR3 is CASSLSPGLASYEQYF. The CDR3 DNA follows: TGTGCCAGCAGCTTAAGCCCCGGACTAGCCTCCTACGAGCAGTACTTC.

The gene calls are TRBV7-8 and TRBJ2-1, with 10 bases aligning to TRBD2. Trimming at V came to 5 bases and at J to 10 bases, leaving 8 bases not matched to a gene. CDR1 and CDR2 (germline): SGHVS, FQNEAQ. This CDR3 comprises 14 residues. CDR3 DNA: TGTGCCAGCAGCCGGACTAGCGGAGGGGCCGAGCAGTTCTTC. Translated: CASSRTSGGAEQFF. The full variable domain, with the rest looked up from reference TRBV7-8 and TRBJ2-1, is GAGVSQSPRYKVAKRGQDVALRCDPISGHVSLFWYQQALGQGPEFLTYFQNEAQLDKSGLPSDRFFAERPEGSVSTLKIQRTQQEDSAVYLCASSRTSGGAEQFFGPGTRLTVL.

This clone has just one count. The chain employs TRBV6-1 and TRBJ2-5; 13 bases fit TRBD2. V was clipped by 8 bases and J by 5 bases; unmatched bases: 8. The V gene's germline CDR1 is MNHNS and CDR2 SASEGT. The CDR3 loop spans 15 amino acids. This chain's CDR3 is CASERGTSGAETQYF. In DNA, the CDR3 is TGTGCCAGCGAGAGAGGGACTAGCGGGGCGGAGACCCAGTACTTC.

The chain carries TRBV7-8 and TRBJ2-7; D possibly corresponds to TRBD2 (5 bases). Trimming cost V 7 bases and J 7 bases, with 14 bases left between them. Germline-derived CDR1 and CDR2 are SGHVS and FQNEAQ. The length of the CDR3 is 12 residues. The CDR3 region has the DNA TGTGCCAGCATCACGGAGGCCTCTGAGCAGTACTTC. Translation: CASITEASEQYF.

The chain combines TRBV7-9 with TRBJ1-2, with 7 bases aligning to TRBD1. The J segment lost 5 bases and the V segment lost 3 bases, leaving 3 bases of the junction unmatched. CDR3 length: 13 residues. CDR1 and CDR2 from the germline V gene are SEHNR and FQNEAQ (reference sequence). The CDR3 nucleotides are TGTGCCAGCAGCTTGGAGGGGGCGTATGGCTACACCTTC. This sequence encodes CASSLEGAYGYTF.

J is TRBJ2-3 and V is TRBV9; TRBD2 matches at 9 bases. Germline V gene lookup returns CDR1 SGDLS and CDR2 YYNGEE. V was clipped by 4 bases and J by 6 bases; unmatched bases: 12. The CDR3 runs 16 residues. The CDR3 nucleotides read TGTGCCAGCAGCTCCCGTGGTAGCGGGGGAGGGGATACGCAGTATTTT. Its translation is CASSSRGSGGGDTQYF. Using reference TRBV9 and TRBJ2-3 for the parts outside the CDR3, the full variable domain is DSGVTQTPKHLITATGQRVTLRCSPRSGDLSVYWYQQSLDQGLQFLIQYYNGEERAKGNILERFSAQQFPDLHSELNLSSLELGDSALYFCASSSRGSGGGDTQYFGPGTRLTVL.

V usage is TRBV7-9 and J usage is TRBJ1-2; D perhaps matches TRBD1 (5 bases). Germline CDR1 reads SEHNR; CDR2 reads FQNEAQ (reference sequence). The V end was cut by 5 bases, the J end by 3 bases, with 19 bases between. This CDR3 region has 16 residues. In DNA form, the CDR3 reads TGTGCCAGCAGCCTGGAATCCAGGGTACAAGACTATGGCTACACCTTC. Amino acid sequence: CASSLESRVQDYGYTF.

V gene TRBV2 combines with J gene TRBJ1-1, with 7 bases lining up with TRBD1. This CDR3 has 13 amino acids. V was pared by 3 bases and J by 11 bases, with 9 bases of the junction left unmatched. Germline V gene lookup returns CDR1 SNHLY and CDR2 FYNNEI. In nucleotides, the CDR3 is TGTGCCAGCAGTGACCGACAGGGACTGATGGCTTTCTTT. This sequence encodes CASSDRQGLMAFF. Drawing the rest from reference TRBV2 and TRBJ1-1, the complete variable domain is EPEVTQTPSHQVTQMGQEVILRCVPISNHLYFYWYRQILGQKVEFLVSFYNNEISEKSEIFDDQFSVERPDGSNFTLKIRSTKLEDSAMYFCASSDRQGLMAFFGQGTRLTVV.